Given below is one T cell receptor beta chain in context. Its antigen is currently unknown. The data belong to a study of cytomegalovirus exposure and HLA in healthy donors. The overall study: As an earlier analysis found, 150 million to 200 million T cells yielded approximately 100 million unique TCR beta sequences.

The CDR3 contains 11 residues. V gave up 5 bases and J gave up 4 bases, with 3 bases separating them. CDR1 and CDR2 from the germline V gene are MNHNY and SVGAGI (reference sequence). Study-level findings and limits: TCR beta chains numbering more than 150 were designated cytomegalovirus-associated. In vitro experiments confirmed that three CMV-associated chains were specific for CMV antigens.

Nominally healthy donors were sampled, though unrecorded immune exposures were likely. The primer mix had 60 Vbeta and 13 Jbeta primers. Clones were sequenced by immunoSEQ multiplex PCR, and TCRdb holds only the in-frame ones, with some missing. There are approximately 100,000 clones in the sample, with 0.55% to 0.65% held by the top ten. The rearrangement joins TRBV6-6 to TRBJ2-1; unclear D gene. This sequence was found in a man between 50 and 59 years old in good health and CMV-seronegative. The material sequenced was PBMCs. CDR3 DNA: TGTGCCAGCAGTCCTTACAATGAGCAGTTCTTC. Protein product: CASSPYNEQFF.